The rows below give T cell receptor beta chains drawn from one sample of a study of shared clonotypes between healthy human individuals. Sequencing was performed with immunoSEQ multiplex PCR; in TCRdb, only in-frame clones are kept and a portion is missing. The top ten clones hold more than 0.12% of a sample with about 2,500,000 clones, over 85% of them seen once. Sequenced sample: naive CD4+ T cells sorted from blood. These receptors were collected from a man aged 18-30 years in good health. CDR3s leave out the opening cysteine and the closing phenylalanine or tryptophan. D genes are given only for firm matches.

d_call: NA; j_call: TRBJ1-5; v_call: TRBV10-3; cdr3_aa: AISGGNSNQPQH
d_call: TRBD1; j_call: TRBJ2-5; v_call: TRBV29-1; cdr3_aa: SVGDRGVLQETQY
d_call: TRBD2; j_call: TRBJ2-7; v_call: TRBV4-1; cdr3_aa: ASSPNPPTSGGLYEQY
d_call: NA; j_call: TRBJ1-1; v_call: TRBV30; cdr3_aa: AWSKGQISTEAF
d_call: TRBD1; j_call: TRBJ2-2; v_call: TRBV18; cdr3_aa: ASSRWTGETGELF
d_call: TRBD2; j_call: TRBJ2-2; v_call: TRBV6-5; cdr3_aa: ASSAGREATGELF
d_call: NA; j_call: TRBJ1-4; v_call: TRBV2; cdr3_aa: ASSDSRANEKLF
d_call: NA; j_call: TRBJ1-2; v_call: TRBV21-1; cdr3_aa: ASSKVKDSSYGYT
d_call: NA; j_call: TRBJ1-2; v_call: TRBV9; cdr3_aa: ASSAQDSYGYT
d_call: NA; j_call: TRBJ1-2; v_call: TRBV10-3; cdr3_aa: APFQTNYGYT
d_call: TRBD2; j_call: TRBJ2-2; v_call: TRBV10-3; cdr3_aa: AIRRIAGVTGELF
d_call: NA; j_call: TRBJ2-6; v_call: TRBV2; cdr3_aa: ASTSGSPSAGANVLT
d_call: NA; j_call: TRBJ2-2; v_call: TRBV30; cdr3_aa: AWSAVPGELF
d_call: NA; j_call: TRBJ1-2; v_call: TRBV18; cdr3_aa: ASSPLGQLNYGYT